Shown below are 3 T cell receptor beta chains from a single sample sequenced in a study of patients with pleural tuberculosis. TCRdb reprocessed the reads via MiXCR and lists one record per CDR3 protein. The data hold 29,000 or so distinct CDR3 sequences, with under 20% observed a single time. The source material was peripheral blood. The receptors come from a human donor with pleural tuberculosis.

This clonotype appeared a single time. A much larger clonotype is one base distant, so this may be a read error. The chain recombines TRBV29-1 with TRBJ2-5; D is possibly TRBD2 (5 bases). The CDR3 loop spans 12 amino acids. Germline values: CDR1 SQVTM, CDR2 ANQGSEA. Written as DNA, the CDR3 is TGCAGCGCCGAGGGTCAGGTAGAGACCCTGTACTTC. Residues: CSAEGQVETLYF.

This clonotype was detected ten times or more. V gene TRBV4-1 combines with J gene TRBJ1-3, with D hard to call. The V gene lost 2 bases and the J gene lost 0 bases, with 11 bases spanning the gap. The germline gives CDR1 MGHRA, CDR2 YSYEKL. The CDR3 has 16 amino acids. The CDR3 sequence: CASSQPTQDSGNTIYF. The DNA for the CDR3 is TGCGCCAGCAGCCAACCAACACAAGACTCTGGAAACACCATATATTTT.

J is TRBJ1-2 and V is TRBV24-1; D gene unclear. The CDR3 contains 14 residues. The V gene's germline CDR1 is KGHDR and CDR2 SFDVKD. Trimming removed 0 bases at V and 1 base at J, with 5 bases between. The CDR3 sequence: CATSDLTVNYGYTF. CDR3 nucleotides: TGTGCCACCAGTGATTTGACAGTTAACTATGGCTACACCTTC.